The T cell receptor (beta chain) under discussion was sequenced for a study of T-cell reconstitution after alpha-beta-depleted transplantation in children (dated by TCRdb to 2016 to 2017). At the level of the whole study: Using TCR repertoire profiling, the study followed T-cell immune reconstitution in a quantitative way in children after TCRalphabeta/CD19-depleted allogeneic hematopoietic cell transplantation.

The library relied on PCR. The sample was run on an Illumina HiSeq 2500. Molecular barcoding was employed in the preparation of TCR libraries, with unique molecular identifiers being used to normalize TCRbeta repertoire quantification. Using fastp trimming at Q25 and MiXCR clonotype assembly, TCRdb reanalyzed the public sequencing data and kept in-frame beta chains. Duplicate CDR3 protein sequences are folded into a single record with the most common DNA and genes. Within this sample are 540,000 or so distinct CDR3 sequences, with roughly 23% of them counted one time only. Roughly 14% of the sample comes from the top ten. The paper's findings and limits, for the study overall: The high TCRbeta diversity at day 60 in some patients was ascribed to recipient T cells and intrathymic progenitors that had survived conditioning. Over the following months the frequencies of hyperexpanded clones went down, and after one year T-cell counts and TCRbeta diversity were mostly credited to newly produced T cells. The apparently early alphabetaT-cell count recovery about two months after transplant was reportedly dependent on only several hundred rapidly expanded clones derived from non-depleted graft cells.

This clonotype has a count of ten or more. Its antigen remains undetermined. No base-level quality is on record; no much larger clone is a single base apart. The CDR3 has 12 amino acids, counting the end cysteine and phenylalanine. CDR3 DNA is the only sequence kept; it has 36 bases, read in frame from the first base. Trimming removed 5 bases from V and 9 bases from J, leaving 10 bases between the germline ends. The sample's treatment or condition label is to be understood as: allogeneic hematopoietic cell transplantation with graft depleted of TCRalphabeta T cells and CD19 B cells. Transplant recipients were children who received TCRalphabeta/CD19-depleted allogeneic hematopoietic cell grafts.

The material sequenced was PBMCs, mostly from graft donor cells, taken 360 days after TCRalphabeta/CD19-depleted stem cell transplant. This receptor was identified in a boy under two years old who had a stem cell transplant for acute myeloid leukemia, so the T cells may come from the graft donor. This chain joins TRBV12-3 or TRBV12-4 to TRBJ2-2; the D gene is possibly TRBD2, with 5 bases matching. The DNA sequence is TGTGCCAGCAGTCCCGGGGTTTGGGAGCTGTTTTTT. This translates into CASSPGVWELFF.